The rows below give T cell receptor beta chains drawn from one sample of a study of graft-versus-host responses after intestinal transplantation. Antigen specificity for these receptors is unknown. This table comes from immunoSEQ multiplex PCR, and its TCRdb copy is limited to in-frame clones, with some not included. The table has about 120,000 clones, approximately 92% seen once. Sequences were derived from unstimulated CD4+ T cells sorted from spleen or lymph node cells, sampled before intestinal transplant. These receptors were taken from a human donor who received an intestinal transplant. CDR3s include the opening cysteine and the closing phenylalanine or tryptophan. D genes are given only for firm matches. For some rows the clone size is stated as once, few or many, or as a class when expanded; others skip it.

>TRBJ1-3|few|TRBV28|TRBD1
CASGDRGYGNTIYF
TGTGCCAGCGGGGACAGGGGATATGGAAACACCATATATTTT
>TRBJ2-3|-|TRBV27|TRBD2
CASGLAESTDTQYF
TGTGCCAGCGGACTAGCGGAGAGCACAGATACGCAGTATTTT
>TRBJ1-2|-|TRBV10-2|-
CASSRDLNYGYTF
TGCGCCAGCAGCCGGGACTTGAACTATGGCTACACCTTC
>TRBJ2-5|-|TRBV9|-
CASSVAVQETQYF
TGTGCCAGCAGCGTAGCGGTTCAAGAGACCCAGTACTTC
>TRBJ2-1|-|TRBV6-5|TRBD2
CASSSEREGGRNEQFF
TGTGCCAGCAGTTCAGAGCGGGAGGGAGGGAGAAATGAGCAGTTCTTC
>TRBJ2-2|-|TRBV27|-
CASSSPGTQNTGELFF
TGTGCCAGCAGTTCTCCCGGGACACAGAACACCGGGGAGCTGTTTTTT
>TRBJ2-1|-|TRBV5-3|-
CARSFRSGQESASGRPSSYNEQFF
TGTGCCAGAAGCTTCCGATCGGGACAGGAGTCGGCGAGCGGGAGGCCAAGCTCCTACAATGAGCAGTTCTTC
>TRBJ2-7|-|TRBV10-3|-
CAAAGTTPYEQYF
TGTGCCGCCGCCGGGACCACCCCCTACGAGCAGTACTTC
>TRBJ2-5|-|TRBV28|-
CASSSPPMGQETQYF
TGTGCCAGCAGCAGCCCTCCTATGGGCCAAGAGACCCAGTACTTC
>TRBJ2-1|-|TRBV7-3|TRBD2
CASSLRGLAGFNEQFF
TGTGCCAGCAGCTTAAGGGGACTAGCGGGCTTCAATGAGCAGTTCTTC
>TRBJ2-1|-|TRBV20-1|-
CSARERDEQFF
TGCAGTGCCCGGGAACGGGATGAGCAGTTCTTC
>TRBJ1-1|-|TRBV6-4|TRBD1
CASSRQGGGTEAFF
TGTGCCAGCAGCCGACAGGGGGGAGGGACTGAAGCTTTCTTT
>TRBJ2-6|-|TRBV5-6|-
CASSFRASGANVLTF
TGTGCCAGCAGCTTTCGCGCGTCCGGGGCCAACGTCCTGACTTTC
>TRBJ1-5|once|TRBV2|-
CASSGANRNQPQHF
TGTGCCAGCAGTGGGGCCAATAGAAATCAGCCCCAGCATTTT
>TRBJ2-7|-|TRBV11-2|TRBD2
CASSARAQRGEQYF
TGTGCCAGCAGCGCTCGGGCCCAGCGGGGCGAGCAGTACTTC
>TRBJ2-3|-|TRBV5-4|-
CASSLVSLSTDTQYF
TGTGCCAGCAGCTTGGTTTCCCTTAGCACAGATACGCAGTATTTT
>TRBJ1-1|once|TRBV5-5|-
CASSLLTAFF
TGTGCCAGCAGCTTGCTCACGGCTTTCTTT
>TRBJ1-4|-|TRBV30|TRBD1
CAFGQGAHSNEKLFF
TGTGCCTTCGGACAGGGGGCGCATTCTAATGAAAAACTGTTTTTT
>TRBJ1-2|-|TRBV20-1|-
CSASRAGQYTF
TGCAGTGCTAGTCGCGCAGGGCAGTACACCTTC
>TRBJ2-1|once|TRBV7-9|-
CASSLTMADNEQFF
TGTGCCAGCAGCTTGACTATGGCTGACAATGAGCAGTTCTTC
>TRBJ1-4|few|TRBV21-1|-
CASNRNPDRAEKLFF
TGTGCCAGCAATCGCAACCCCGACAGGGCGGAAAAACTGTTTTTT
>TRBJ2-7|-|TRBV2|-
CASSQSYEQYF
TGTGCCAGCAGCCAGTCCTACGAGCAGTACTTC
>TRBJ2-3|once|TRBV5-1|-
CASSLDGSTDTQYF
TGCGCCAGCAGCTTGGACGGTAGCACAGATACGCAGTATTTT
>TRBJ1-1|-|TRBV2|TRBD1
CATRTGLNTEAFF
TGTGCCACCCGGACAGGGCTGAACACTGAAGCTTTCTTT
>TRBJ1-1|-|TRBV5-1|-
CASSLAQGGTEAFF
TGCGCCAGCAGCTTGGCACAGGGTGGCACTGAAGCTTTCTTT
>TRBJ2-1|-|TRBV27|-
CASSVTRASYNEQFF
TGTGCCAGCAGTGTCACTAGAGCTTCCTACAATGAGCAGTTCTTC
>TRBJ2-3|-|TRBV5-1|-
CASSLAVGADTQYF
TGCGCCAGCAGCTTGGCCGTGGGGGCAGATACGCAGTATTTT
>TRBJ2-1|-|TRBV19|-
CASSIIGGGAYNEQFF
TGTGCCAGTAGTATCATCGGGGGCGGGGCATACAATGAGCAGTTCTTC
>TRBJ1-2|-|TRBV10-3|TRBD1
CATRQGFNYGYTF
TGTGCCACAAGACAGGGGTTTAACTATGGCTACACCTTC
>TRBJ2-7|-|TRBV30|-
CAWSVQSSYEQYF
TGTGCCTGGAGTGTACAGAGCTCCTACGAGCAGTACTTC
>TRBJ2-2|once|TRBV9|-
CASSDAWNTGELFF
TGTGCCAGCAGCGATGCTTGGAACACCGGGGAGCTGTTTTTT
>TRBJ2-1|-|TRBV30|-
CAWTPGAYNEQFF
TGTGCCTGGACCCCCGGGGCCTACAATGAGCAGTTCTTC
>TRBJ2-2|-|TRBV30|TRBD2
CAWTLGGKRPGELFF
TGTGCCTGGACCCTCGGGGGGAAGAGGCCCGGGGAGCTGTTTTTT
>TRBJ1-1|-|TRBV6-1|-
CASSSFGVLAFF
TGTGCCAGCAGTTCATTCGGGGTTTTGGCTTTCTTT
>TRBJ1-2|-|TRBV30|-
CAWSAGSGYTF
TGTGCCTGGAGTGCGGGGAGCGGCTACACCTTC
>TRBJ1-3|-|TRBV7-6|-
CASSLMGGQTSGNTIYF
TGTGCCAGCAGCTTGATGGGGGGGCAGACCTCTGGAAACACCATATATTTT
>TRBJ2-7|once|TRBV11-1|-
CASSLLGLSSYEQYF
TGTGCCAGCAGCTTATTGGGACTCTCCTCCTACGAGCAGTACTTC
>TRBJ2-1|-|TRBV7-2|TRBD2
CASSSSSSGSKNNEQFF
TGTGCCAGCAGCTCCTCATCCAGCGGGAGTAAGAACAATGAGCAGTTCTTC
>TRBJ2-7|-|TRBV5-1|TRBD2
CASSLAWAGDTYEQYF
TGCGCCAGCAGCTTGGCCTGGGCGGGAGACACCTACGAGCAGTACTTC
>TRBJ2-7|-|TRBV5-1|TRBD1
CASSLGRDRVSYEQYF
TGCGCCAGCAGCTTGGGTCGGGACAGGGTCTCCTACGAGCAGTACTTC
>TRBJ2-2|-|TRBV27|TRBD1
CASTRQGGLGGELFF
TGTGCCAGTACGCGACAGGGGGGTCTCGGCGGGGAGCTGTTTTTT